The subject of this entry is one T cell receptor (beta chain). Its specificity is not known. This record comes from a study of tumor and adjacent non-tumor tissue in lung cancer. Study results and caveats: Top 100 clones took a larger repertoire share in normal lung. TCR diversity was significantly greater in tumor than normal lung tissue.

No cell sorting was done before RNA was extracted from the tissue. Distant lung tissue was collected more than 3 cm away from the tumor edge. TCRbeta libraries were built with three rounds of nested PCR, modified from ARM-PCR. TCRdb ran MiXCR on the multiplex PCR reads and lists one entry per CDR3 protein. The sample gives around 60,000 distinct CDR3 sequences, around 64% of which show up once; 32% is in the top ten. The CDR3 is made up of 16 amino acids. V shed 4 bases and J 6 bases; nucleotides not matched to a gene: 11. The sample comprised distant non-tumor lung tissue. The receptor was isolated from a man in his 70s with non-small cell lung cancer. The genes are TRBV12-3 or TRBV12-4 and TRBJ2-2; 7 positions agree with TRBD1. CDR3 sequence reads: CASSCWGKGAAGELFF. In DNA form, the CDR3 reads TGTGCCAGCAGTTGTTGGGGGAAGGGGGCGGCCGGGGAGCTGTTTTTT.